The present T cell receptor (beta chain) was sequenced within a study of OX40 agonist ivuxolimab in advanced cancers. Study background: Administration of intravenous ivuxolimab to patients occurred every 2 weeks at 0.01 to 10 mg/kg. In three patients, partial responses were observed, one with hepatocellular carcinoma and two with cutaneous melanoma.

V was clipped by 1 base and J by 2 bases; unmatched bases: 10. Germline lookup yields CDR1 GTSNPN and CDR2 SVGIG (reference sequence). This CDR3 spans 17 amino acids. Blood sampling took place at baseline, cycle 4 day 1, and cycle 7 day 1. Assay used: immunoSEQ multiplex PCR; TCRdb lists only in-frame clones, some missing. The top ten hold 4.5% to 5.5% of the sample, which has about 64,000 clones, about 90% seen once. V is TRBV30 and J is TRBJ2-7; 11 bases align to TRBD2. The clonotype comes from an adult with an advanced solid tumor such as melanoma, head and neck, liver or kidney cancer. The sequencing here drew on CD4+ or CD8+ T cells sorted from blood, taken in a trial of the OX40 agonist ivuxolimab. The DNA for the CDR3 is TGTGCCTGGAGTGGTAGGGGACTAGCGGACAGAGCCTACGAGCAGTACTTC. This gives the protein CAWSGRGLADRAYEQYF.